Included here is one TCR beta chain sequence, with context. Its specificity is unknown. Germline V lookup: CDR1 DFQATT, CDR2 SNEGSKA (reference sequence). Trimming cost V 4 bases and J 1 base, with 8 bases left between them. CDR3 length: 13 amino acids. These data come from a study of early T cells in non-severe SARS-CoV-2 infection. Study-wide results and caveats: There was a bias toward anti-spike CD8 responses in VDJdb matching, which missed private and CD4 specificities.

Individual cDNA molecules received unique molecular identifiers during library preparation. MiXCR was run by TCRdb on the 5' RACE reads, yielding one entry per CDR3 protein. The repertoire holds about 83,000 distinct CDR3 sequences, with about 10% as singletons. The chain employs TRBV20-1 and TRBJ1-5; D is uncertain. The clonotype originates from an adult who was a healthcare worker with PCR-confirmed SARS-CoV-2 infection or an uninfected control (not recorded which). The sequenced sample was whole blood, obtained at baseline. The CDR3 sequence: CSATSDSNQPQHF. Written as DNA, the CDR3 is TGCAGTGCTACTTCGGACAGCAATCAGCCCCAGCATTTT.